These 15 T cell receptor beta chains originate from one sample sequenced in a study of response to subunit inactivated influenza vaccine. TCRdb used MiXCR to reprocess the RT-PCR reads, holding one entry per CDR3 protein. This sample has under 550,000 distinct CDR3 sequences, with roughly 7.9% found just once. The material sequenced was PBMCs from blood, taken roughly 24 months after vaccination. The receptors originated from a man in his fifties or sixties who received an inactivated influenza vaccine.

This clonotype was counted ten times or more. V is TRBV12-5 and J is TRBJ2-2, with TRBD1 matching 9 bases. J lost 5 bases, V lost 6 bases, and 4 bases had no gene match. The CDR3 extends over 14 amino acids. Germline CDR1 reads LGHNT; CDR2 reads FRNRAP. Here the CDR3 reads CASGTGGETGELFF. CDR3 nucleotides: TGTGCTAGTGGAACAGGGGGCGAAACCGGGGAGCTGTTTTTT.

The rearrangement uses TRBV5-1 and TRBJ1-1; D is perhaps TRBD1 (5 bases). The V and J ends lost 3 bases and 4 bases respectively, with 10 bases between them. This CDR3 comprises 13 residues. Germline CDR1 SGHRS, CDR2 YFSETQ. For the CDR3, the DNA is TGCGCCAGCAGCTGGGGGGGTGCCACTGAAGCTTTCTTT. Encoded protein: CASSWGGATEAFF.

The chain combines TRBV28 with TRBJ2-1; D ambiguous. From germline, CDR1 is MDHEN and CDR2 SYDVKM. V was clipped by 6 bases and J by 7 bases, with 7 bases between them. This CDR3 comprises 11 residues. The CDR3 region is CASRIINEQFF. DNA for the CDR3: TGTGCCAGCAGAATTATAAATGAGCAGTTCTTC.

This clonotype was seen many times. This rearrangement joins TRBV20-1 to TRBJ1-3, with a tentative D call TRBD1 (6 bases). The V end lost 6 bases, the J end lost 0 bases, and 15 bases lay between the germline ends. Germline CDR1 and CDR2: DFQATT and SNEGSKA (reference sequence). There are 15 residues in the CDR3. CDR3 DNA: TGCAGTGCCACCCCGGGGGCCCTCTCTGGAAACACCATATATTTT. Its protein is CSATPGALSGNTIYF.

This clonotype was recorded at least ten times. The rearrangement uses TRBV11-3 and TRBJ2-3; 11 nucleotides align to TRBD1. The CDR3 runs to 15 residues. Germline CDR1 SGHNT, CDR2 YENEEA. The trim removed 5 bases at V and 3 bases at J, leaving 4 bases unmatched. CDR3 protein: CASSQGTGGTDTQYF. In DNA form, the CDR3 reads TGTGCCAGCAGCCAAGGGACAGGGGGAACAGATACGCAGTATTTT.

There are a few counts of this clonotype. The V gene is TRBV3-1, the J gene TRBJ2-5, with TRBD2 matching over 11 bases. The CDR3 covers 17 residues. CDR1 is LGHDT and CDR2 is YNNKEL in the germline V gene (reference sequence). V dropped 1 base and J dropped 5; count of bases not matched to a gene: 9. As DNA, the CDR3 is TGTGCCAGCAGCCAAGTCGGTCGACTAGCGGGATTCGAGACCCAGTACTTC. Translating it yields CASSQVGRLAGFETQYF.

The rearrangement links TRBV9 to TRBJ2-3, with D unclear. Trimming took off 2 bases at V and 5 bases at J, with 6 bases between the two ends. This CDR3 comprises 12 residues. CDR1 is SGDLS and CDR2 is YYNGEE in the germline V gene. CDR3 in amino acids: CASSVQLDTQYF. In nucleotides, the CDR3 is TGTGCCAGCAGCGTCCAGTTAGATACGCAGTATTTT.

There are many counts of this clonotype. The chain carries TRBV20-1 and TRBJ2-7, with 9 bases aligning to TRBD2. The CDR3 is 16 residues long. The germline gives CDR1 DFQATT, CDR2 SNEGSKA (reference sequence). J lost 1 base, V lost 6 bases, and 13 bases had no gene match. This CDR3 reads CSAHGSGRVNSYEQYF. For the CDR3, the DNA is TGCAGTGCACATGGTAGCGGGAGAGTAAATTCCTACGAGCAGTACTTC.

The chain couples TRBV3-1 to TRBJ2-1; D uncertain. V lost 0 bases to trimming and J lost 13 bases, with 13 bases between them. From germline, CDR1 is LGHDT and CDR2 YNNKEL (reference sequence). This CDR3 comprises 13 residues. CDR3 sequence reads: CASSQELTQIQFF. CDR3 bases: TGTGCCAGCAGCCAAGAGCTCACGCAAATCCAGTTCTTC.

The chain is built from TRBV7-9 and TRBJ1-1; D may be TRBD1 (6 bases). CDR1 and CDR2 from the germline V gene are SEHNR and FQNEAQ (reference sequence). The length of the CDR3 is 14 residues. With 5 bases removed from V and 3 bases from J, the gap between germline ends came to 13 bases. For the CDR3, the DNA is TGTGCCAGCAGCAACAGGGCTGGGGACACTGAAGCTTTCTTT. It encodes CASSNRAGDTEAFF.

This sequence joins TRBV4-2 and TRBJ2-5, with 11 nucleotides matching TRBD2. The CDR3 is made up of 17 amino acids. In germline, CDR1 is LGHNA, CDR2 YNFKEQ. The V gene end was trimmed by 1 base and the J gene end by 5 bases; junction bases not matched to a gene: 9. The CDR3, as DNA: TGTGCCAGCAGCCAAGTTGGGGGTAGCGGGGGGGCGGAGACCCAGTACTTC. Translated, it gives CASSQVGGSGGAETQYF.

This clonotype was seen a few times. This rearrangement joins TRBV7-2 to TRBJ2-1, with a weak D call TRBD2 (6 bases). The V and J ends lost 2 bases and 5 bases respectively, with 13 bases between them. Germline V lookup: CDR1 SGHTA, CDR2 FQGNSA. The CDR3 extends over 15 amino acids. This chain's CDR3 is CASSLTAGKHNEQFF. The CDR3 region has the DNA TGTGCCAGCAGCTTAACGGCGGGGAAACACAATGAGCAGTTCTTC. Full variable domain (outside the CDR3, taken from reference TRBV7-2 and TRBJ2-1): GAGVSQSPSNKVTEKGKDVELRCDPISGHTALYWYRQSLGQGLEFLIYFQGNSAPDKSGLPSDRFSAERTGGSVSTLTIQRTQQEDSAVYLCASSLTAGKHNEQFFGPGTRLTVL.

The CDR3 bases are TGCAGTGCTAGGGATGGACTAGCGGGATCGCAGTACTTC. This sequence encodes CSARDGLAGSQYF. V is TRBV20-1 and J is TRBJ2-7, with 12 positions matching TRBD2. V dropped 3 bases and J dropped 9; count of bases not matched to a gene: 6. CDR3 length equals 13 residues. Germline-derived CDR1 and CDR2 are DFQATT and SNEGSKA (reference sequence).

Only a few counts were recorded for this clonotype. The rearrangement links TRBV10-3 to TRBJ1-5; D not resolved. Per the germline V gene, CDR1 is ENHRY and CDR2 is SYGVKD. Trimming pared 0 bases from V and 0 bases from J, leaving 3 bases between. The CDR3 runs to 14 residues. The CDR3 region is CAISESFSNQPQHF. The CDR3 coding sequence is TGTGCCATCAGTGAGTCTTTTAGCAATCAGCCCCAGCATTTT.

The genes are TRBV7-9 and TRBJ2-7; D unresolved. The CDR3 length is 14 residues. V shed 1 base and J shed 3 bases, with 10 bases lying between them. Germline-derived CDR1 and CDR2 are SEHNR and FQNEAQ (reference sequence). CDR3 sequence: CASSLDLLHYEQYF. In nucleotides, the CDR3 is TGTGCCAGCAGCTTAGACCTCCTTCACTACGAGCAGTACTTC. The whole variable domain, remainder taken from reference TRBV7-9 and TRBJ2-7, is DTGVSQNPRHKITKRGQNVTFRCDPISEHNRLYWYRQTLGQGPEFLTYFQNEAQLEKSRLLSDRFSAERPKGSFSTLEIQRTEQGDSAMYLCASSLDLLHYEQYFGPGTRLTVT.